This TCR beta chain emerged from a study of CD8+ T cells in alopecia areata. CDR3 length: 16 amino acids. The junction had 7 bases not matched to a gene; V was cut back by 5 bases and J by 3 bases. Germline loops: CDR1 KGHSH, CDR2 LQKENI. Extraction of RNA preceded its reverse transcription into cDNA, which served as the sequencing template. TCRdb's table, derived via immunoSEQ multiplex PCR, lists solely in-frame clones and lacks some. The sample consists of 180,000 or so clones, roughly 59% of them appearing once. V and J are TRBV18 and TRBJ1-5; TRBD1 agrees at 10 bases. This TCR was recovered from a human donor with alopecia areata. The sample was CD4+ T cells sorted from blood, taken at week 0. The CDR3 DNA is TGTGCCAGCTCATCCCGGACAGGGGGGCCCAATCAGCCCCAGCATTTT. Its translation is CASSSRTGGPNQPQHF.